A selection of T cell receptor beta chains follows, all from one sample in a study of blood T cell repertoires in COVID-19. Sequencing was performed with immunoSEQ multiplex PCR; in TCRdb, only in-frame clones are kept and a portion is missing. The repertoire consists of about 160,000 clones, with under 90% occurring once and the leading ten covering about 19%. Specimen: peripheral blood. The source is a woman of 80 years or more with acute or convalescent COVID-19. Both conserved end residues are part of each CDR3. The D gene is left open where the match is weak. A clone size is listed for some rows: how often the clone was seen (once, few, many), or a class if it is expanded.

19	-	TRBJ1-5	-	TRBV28	CASSLGYRGSAYSNQPQHF	TGTGCCAGCAGTTTAGGATATAGGGGGAGCGCCTATAGCAATCAGCCCCAGCATTTT
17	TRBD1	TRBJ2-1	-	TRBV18	CASSLTGGAKVGNEQFF	TGTGCCAGCTCACTAACAGGGGGCGCGAAAGTCGGCAATGAGCAGTTCTTC
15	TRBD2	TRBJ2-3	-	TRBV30	CAWGASGGSTDTQYF	TGTGCCTGGGGTGCTAGCGGGGGCAGTACAGATACGCAGTATTTT
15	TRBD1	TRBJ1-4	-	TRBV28	CASSFVQGRNEKLFF	TGTGCCAGCAGTTTCGTACAGGGGCGGAATGAAAAACTGTTTTTT
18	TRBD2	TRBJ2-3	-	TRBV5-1	CASSHRTSGGAGADTQYF	TGCGCCAGCAGCCACCGGACTAGCGGGGGGGCCGGGGCAGATACGCAGTATTTT
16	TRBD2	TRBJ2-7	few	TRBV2	CASSEFVVGLASEQYF	TGTGCCAGCAGTGAATTTGTTGTTGGACTAGCGAGTGAGCAGTACTTC
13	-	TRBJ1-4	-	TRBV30	CAWRRTPYEKLFF	TGTGCCTGGAGACGGACACCGTACGAAAAACTGTTTTTT
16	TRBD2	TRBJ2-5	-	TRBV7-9	CASSLGNSGGQETQYF	TGTGCCAGCAGCTTGGGAAATAGCGGGGGGCAAGAGACCCAGTACTTC
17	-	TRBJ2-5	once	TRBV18	CASSPGAGTANQETQYF	TGTGCCAGCTCACCAGGCGCGGGGACAGCAAATCAAGAGACCCAGTACTTC
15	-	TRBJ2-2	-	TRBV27	CASSFSGSYTGELFF	TGTGCCAGCAGTTTTAGCGGTTCGTACACCGGGGAGCTGTTTTTT
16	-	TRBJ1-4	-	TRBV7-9	CASSPLLGGGNEKLFF	TGTGCCAGCAGCCCACTTCTTGGGGGGGGTAATGAAAAACTGTTTTTT
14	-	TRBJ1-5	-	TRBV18	CASSGRQGLQPQHF	TGTGCCAGCTCGGGAAGGCAGGGGTTGCAGCCCCAGCATTTT
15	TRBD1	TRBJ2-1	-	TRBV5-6	CASSYGQGAYNEQFF	TGTGCCAGCAGCTATGGACAGGGGGCCTACAATGAGCAGTTCTTC
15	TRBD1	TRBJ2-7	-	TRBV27	CASSLGTGGNYEQYF	TGTGCCAGCAGTTTAGGTACAGGGGGGAACTACGAGCAGTACTTC
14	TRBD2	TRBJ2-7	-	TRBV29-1	CSVRSTSGTYEQYF	TGCAGCGTGAGATCGACTAGCGGTACCTACGAGCAGTACTTC
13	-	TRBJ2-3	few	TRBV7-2	CASSLAPGDTQYF	TGTGCCAGCAGCTTAGCGCCAGGAGATACGCAGTATTTT
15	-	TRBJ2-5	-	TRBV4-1	CASSQEWLLQETQYF	TGCGCCAGCAGCCAAGAATGGCTCTTACAAGAGACCCAGTACTTC
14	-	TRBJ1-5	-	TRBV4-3	CASSQGWRNQPQHF	TGCGCCAGCAGCCAAGGGTGGCGGAATCAGCCCCAGCATTTT
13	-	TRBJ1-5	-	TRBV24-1	CATSDFGERPQHF	TGTGCCACCAGTGATTTCGGCGAGCGACCCCAGCATTTT
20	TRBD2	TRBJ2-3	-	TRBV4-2	CASSFGLAGNLQPSTDTQYF	TGTGCCAGCAGCTTTGGACTAGCGGGAAACCTACAACCTAGCACAGATACGCAGTATTTT
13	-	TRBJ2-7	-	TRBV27	CASTTSTGYEQYF	TGTGCCAGCACCACATCAACAGGCTACGAGCAGTACTTC
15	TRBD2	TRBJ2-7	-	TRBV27	CASRRDYQSVYEQYF	TGTGCCAGCAGGCGGGACTACCAATCTGTCTACGAGCAGTACTTC